This entry lists 8 T cell receptor beta chains sequenced from one sample in a study of OX40 agonist ivuxolimab in advanced cancers. Clones were read by immunoSEQ multiplex PCR, and TCRdb kept only the in-frame ones, dropping some. The sample records tens of thousands of clones, about 89% being singletons. The source was CD4+ or CD8+ T cells sorted from blood, collected in a trial of the OX40 agonist ivuxolimab. These receptors came from an adult with an advanced solid tumor such as melanoma, head and neck, liver or kidney cancer.

V is TRBV7-6 and J is TRBJ1-2; D unresolved. Germline CDR1 and CDR2: SGHVS and FNYEAQ. The CDR3 spans 12 residues. V lost 5 bases and J lost 7, with 11 bases in between. CDR3 protein: CASSPPDFGYTF. The CDR3 bases are TGTGCCAGCAGCCCTCCCGATTTTGGCTACACCTTC.

This sequence joins TRBV27 and TRBJ1-5; tentative D call: TRBD1 (6 bases). This CDR3 is 14 amino acids long. Trimming shortened V by 6 bases and J by 3 bases, and 12 bases separated the two germline ends. Germline V gives CDR1 MNHEY, CDR2 SMNVEV (reference sequence). The CDR3 sequence: CASRNGGPNQPQHF. CDR3 coding DNA: TGTGCCAGCAGGAACGGGGGGCCCAATCAGCCCCAGCATTTT.

The chain carries TRBV7-8 and TRBJ2-2; 7 nucleotides match TRBD1. The germline V gene encodes CDR1 SGHVS and CDR2 FQNEAQ. With 5 bases clipped from V and 8 bases from J, the junction kept 14 bases outside the gene matches. This CDR3 has 16 residues. CDR3 protein: CASSADRVRPFGELFF. The CDR3 region has the DNA TGTGCCAGCAGCGCAGACAGGGTTAGGCCATTTGGGGAGCTGTTTTTT.

J is TRBJ1-1 and V is TRBV4-2; D not resolved. The CDR3 contains 16 residues. V was pared by 0 bases and J by 3 bases, with 14 bases between. Germline CDR1 LGHNA, CDR2 YNFKEQ. Written as DNA, the CDR3 is TGTGCCAGCAGCCAAGATTTAGGGCAGCCTTACACTGAAGCTTTCTTT. Its translation is CASSQDLGQPYTEAFF.

This sequence joins TRBV6-5 and TRBJ2-7; D is uncertain. The CDR3 contains 14 residues. Germline values: CDR1 MNHEY, CDR2 SVGAGI. Trimming took off 2 bases at V and 2 bases at J, with 10 bases between the two ends. CDR3 sequence (DNA): TGTGCCAGCAGTTACGGGCGGAATACCTACGAGCAGTACTTC. Its translation: CASSYGRNTYEQYF.

The table lists this clone with a count of one. V and J are TRBV7-6 and TRBJ2-7, with 11 positions matching TRBD2. The CDR3 length is 15 residues. Germline assignment: CDR1 SGHVS and CDR2 FNYEAQ. V was pared by 5 bases and J by 6 bases, with 9 bases of the junction left unmatched. The CDR3 coding sequence is TGTGCCAGCAGCCCCTTAGCGGGAGGGCCCCCCGAGCAGTACTTC. Amino acid sequence: CASSPLAGGPPEQYF.

The J gene is TRBJ2-7, the V gene TRBV6-5, with a tentative D call TRBD2 (5 bases). CDR1 is MNHEY, CDR2 SVGAGI, per germline. The V end lost 2 bases, the J end lost 8 bases, and 10 bases lay between the germline ends. This CDR3 spans 12 amino acids. CDR3 in DNA: TGTGCCAGCAGTTACGCGGCGGGTCAGCAGTACTTC. This gives the protein CASSYAAGQQYF.

V and J are TRBV30 and TRBJ2-7; a possible D gene is TRBD2 (5 bases). The CDR3 runs 14 residues. Trimming removed 5 bases from V and 3 bases from J, with 17 bases in between. The germline V gene has CDR1 GTSNPN and CDR2 SVGIG (reference sequence). The CDR3 loop reads CAWLAKVPGYEQYF. CDR3 in DNA: TGTGCCTGGCTAGCCAAAGTACCAGGCTACGAGCAGTACTTC.